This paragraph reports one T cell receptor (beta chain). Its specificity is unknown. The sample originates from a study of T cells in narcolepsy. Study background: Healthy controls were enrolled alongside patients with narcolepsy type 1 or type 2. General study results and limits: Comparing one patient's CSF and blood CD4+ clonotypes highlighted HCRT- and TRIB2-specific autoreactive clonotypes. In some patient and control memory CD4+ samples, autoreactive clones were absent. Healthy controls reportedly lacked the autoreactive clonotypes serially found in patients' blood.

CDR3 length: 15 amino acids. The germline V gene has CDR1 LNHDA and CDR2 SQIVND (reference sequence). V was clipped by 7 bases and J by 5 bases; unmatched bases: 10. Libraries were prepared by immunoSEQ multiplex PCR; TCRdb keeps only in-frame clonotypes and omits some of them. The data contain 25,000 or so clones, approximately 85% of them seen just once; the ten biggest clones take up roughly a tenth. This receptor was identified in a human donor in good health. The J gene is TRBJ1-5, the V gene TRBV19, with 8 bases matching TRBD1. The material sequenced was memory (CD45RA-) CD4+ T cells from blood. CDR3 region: CASTGTGIPYQPQHF. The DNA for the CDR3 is TGTGCCAGTACCGGGACAGGAATCCCATATCAGCCCCAGCATTTT.